This T cell receptor (beta chain) stems from a study of blood T cell repertoires in COVID-19. Profiling relied on immunoSEQ multiplex PCR, and the TCRdb table lists in-frame clones only, not all of them. The table has about 100,000 clones, about 90% seen once. V gave up 7 bases and J gave up 2 bases; unmatched junction bases: 12. This CDR3 contains 17 residues. Germline CDR1 MNHEY, CDR2 SMNVEV (reference sequence). This clonotype was obtained from a woman aged 45-59 years with COVID-19, enrolled during active disease. V and J are TRBV27 and TRBJ1-4, with 8 bases fitting TRBD1. The source material was peripheral blood. The CDR3 sequence: CASMGQATKGTNEKLFF. In nucleotides, the CDR3 is TGTGCCAGCATGGGACAGGCAACCAAAGGGACTAATGAAAAACTGTTTTTT.